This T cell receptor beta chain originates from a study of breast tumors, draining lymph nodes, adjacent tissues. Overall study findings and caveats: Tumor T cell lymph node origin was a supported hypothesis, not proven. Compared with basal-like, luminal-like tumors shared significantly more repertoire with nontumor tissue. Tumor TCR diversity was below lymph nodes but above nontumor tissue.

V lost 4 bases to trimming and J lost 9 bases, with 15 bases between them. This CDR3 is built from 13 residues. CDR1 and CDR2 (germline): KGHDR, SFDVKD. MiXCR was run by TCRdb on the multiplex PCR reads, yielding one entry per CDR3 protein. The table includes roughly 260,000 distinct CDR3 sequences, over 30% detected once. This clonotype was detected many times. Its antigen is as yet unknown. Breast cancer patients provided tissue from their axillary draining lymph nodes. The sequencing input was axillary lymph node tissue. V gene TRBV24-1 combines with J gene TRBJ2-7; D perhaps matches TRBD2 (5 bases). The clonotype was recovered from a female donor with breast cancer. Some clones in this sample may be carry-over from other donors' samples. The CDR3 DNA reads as TGTGCCACCAGTGACCCGGGATCACCGGTGCAGTACTTC. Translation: CATSDPGSPVQYF.